Below, 16 T cell receptor beta chains from the same sample are listed, as sequenced in a study of blood T cells in healthy people across ages. A second about 7 to 12 cycle PCR used barcoded and J-beta primers. MiXCR was run by TCRdb on the 5' RACE reads, yielding one entry per CDR3 protein. The repertoire consists of 950,000 to 1,200,000 distinct CDR3 sequences, with under 40% occurring once and the leading ten covering around 12%. Sequences were obtained from blood. These receptors all stem from a man younger than 30 in good health.

The chain has TRBV28 and TRBJ2-7; D might be TRBD1 (6 bases). With 7 bases removed from V and 3 bases from J, the gap between germline ends came to 16 bases. This CDR3 contains 14 residues. Per germline, CDR1 MDHEN and CDR2 SYDVKM. The CDR3 protein is CASNKGGEIYEQYF. The CDR3 nucleotides are TGTGCCAGCAATAAAGGGGGAGAGATCTACGAGCAGTACTTC.

CDR3 amino acids: CASSQDLRGAGTQYF. The CDR3 DNA follows: TGTGCCAGCAGCCAAGATTTGAGGGGGGCGGGGACCCAGTACTTC. The chain is built from TRBV3-1 and TRBJ2-7; D possibly matches TRBD1 or TRBD2 (6 bases each). The J call is uncertain, as TRBJ2-5 better fits the DNA end. Germline CDR1 and CDR2: LGHDT and YNNKEL (reference sequence). The CDR3 has 15 amino acids.

This clonotype has more than one count but fewer than ten. This sequence joins TRBV11-2 and TRBJ1-1; 9 bases fit TRBD1. In germline, CDR1 is SGHAT, CDR2 FQNNGV. V was pared by 5 bases and J by 1 base, with 8 bases of the junction left unmatched. This CDR3 spans 16 amino acids. The CDR3, as DNA: TGTGCCAGCAGCCTACAGGGGGCTACAACGAACACTGAAGCTTTCTTT. Protein: CASSLQGATTNTEAFF.

This chain links TRBV29-1 with TRBJ1-1; D gene uncertain. The germline gives CDR1 SQVTM, CDR2 ANQGSEA. With 6 bases removed from V and 1 base from J, the gap between germline ends came to 6 bases. The CDR3 contains 11 residues. The CDR3, as DNA: TGCAGCGTATCCCAGAACACTGAAGCTTTCTTT. Translation: CSVSQNTEAFF.

This clonotype came up a few times. The chain joins TRBV29-1 to TRBJ2-7, with no clear D. Trimming removed 6 bases at V and 5 bases at J, with 11 bases between. The germline V gene encodes CDR1 SQVTM and CDR2 ANQGSEA. CDR3 size: 11 residues. CDR3 DNA: TGCAGCGTCAACCCTGGGGACGAGCAGTACTTC. Protein: CSVNPGDEQYF.

The rearrangement uses TRBV7-9 and TRBJ1-4, with 7 bases identical to TRBD1. CDR1 and CDR2 from the germline V gene are SEHNR and FQNEAQ (reference sequence). The CDR3 is 18 residues long. The V and J ends lost 3 bases and 8 bases, in that order; junction bases with no gene match: 18. CDR3 coding DNA: TGTGCCAGCAGCTTCTTCCCGTTATTACAGGGGTCGCACGAAAAACTGTTTTTT. Protein: CASSFFPLLQGSHEKLFF.

V is TRBV29-1 and J is TRBJ1-1; 7 nucleotides agree with TRBD1. This CDR3 is built from 13 residues. V was pared by 4 bases and J by 4 bases, with 6 bases of the junction left unmatched. CDR1 and CDR2 (germline): SQVTM, ANQGSEA. Written as DNA, the CDR3 is TGCAGCGTTGCGGGACAGTCTTTCACTGAAGCTTTCTTT. It encodes CSVAGQSFTEAFF.

J is TRBJ1-5 and V is TRBV6-5; 8 positions match TRBD1. There are 18 residues in the CDR3. The ends lost 2 bases at V and 1 base at J; junction bases unmatched: 10. Germline CDR1 is MNHEY and CDR2 is SVGAGI. As DNA, the CDR3 is TGTGCCAGCAGTTACGTCGTATGGGACAGGCAAAGCAATCAGCCCCAGCATTTT. As protein: CASSYVVWDRQSNQPQHF.

The V gene is TRBV14, the J gene TRBJ1-4; TRBD1 is a possible D gene (6 bases). Between the trimmed V and J ends, which lost 1 base and 7 bases, there was a span of 10 bases. This CDR3 region has 14 residues. CDR1 is SGHDN, CDR2 FVKESK, per germline. The CDR3 protein is CASSQGQGSEKLFF. The DNA of the CDR3 is TGTGCCAGCAGCCAAGGGCAGGGGAGTGAAAAACTGTTTTTT.

V and J are TRBV4-2 and TRBJ1-6; a weak D match, TRBD1 (6 bases). The length of the CDR3 is 15 residues. Germline CDR1 and CDR2: LGHNA and YNFKEQ. V was trimmed by 4 bases and J by 7 bases, leaving 14 bases between them. As DNA, the CDR3 is TGTGCCAGCAGCCCCCAGGGGCCCAACAATTCACCCCTCCACTTT. It yields the protein CASSPQGPNNSPLHF.

The V gene is TRBV3-1, the J gene TRBJ1-6, with D uncertain. The CDR3 totals 14 residues. Germline V CDR1 and CDR2: LGHDT, YNNKEL (reference sequence). Trimming shortened V by 0 bases and J by 7 bases, and 7 bases separated the two germline ends. In nucleotides, the CDR3 is TGTGCCAGCAGCCAAGAACTGCTCAATTCACCCCTCCACTTT. This codes for CASSQELLNSPLHF.

The V and J genes are TRBV28 and TRBJ1-4; 7 bases map to TRBD1. The germline V gene has CDR1 MDHEN and CDR2 SYDVKM. V was clipped by 10 bases and J by 5 bases; unmatched bases: 10. The CDR3 runs 14 residues. The DNA for the CDR3 is TGTGCCACCCGATGGGACAGAGCGAATGAAAAACTGTTTTTT. It yields the protein CATRWDRANEKLFF.

This clonotype was counted only a few times. The J gene is TRBJ1-4, the V gene TRBV14, with D maybe TRBD1 (5 bases). V lost 0 bases and J lost 4, with 12 bases in between. There are 16 residues in the CDR3. Germline CDR1 SGHDN, CDR2 FVKESK. CDR3 sequence (DNA): TGTGCCAGCAGCCAAGATCTTCTGGGACGTAATGAAAAACTGTTTTTT. Its protein product is CASSQDLLGRNEKLFF. Variable domain in full (rest from reference TRBV14 and TRBJ1-4): EAGVTQFPSHSVIEKGQTVTLRCDPISGHDNLYWYRRVMGKEIKFLLHFVKESKQDESGMPNNRFLAERTGGTYSTLKVQPAELEDSGVYFCASSQDLLGRNEKLFFGSGTQLSVL.

The V and J genes are TRBV24-1 and TRBJ2-1; 9 bases line up with TRBD1. The germline V gene encodes CDR1 KGHDR and CDR2 SFDVKD. Losses at the gene ends were 4 bases for V and 7 bases for J; bases not matched to a gene: 7. The CDR3 covers 15 residues. This CDR3 is CATSDPGTGSNEQFF. The CDR3 nucleotides are TGTGCCACCAGTGACCCCGGGACAGGGTCGAATGAGCAGTTCTTC.

The genes are TRBV7-3 and TRBJ1-1; D is ambiguous. Germline lookup yields CDR1 SGHTA and CDR2 FQGTGA. With 5 bases removed from V and 12 bases from J, the gap between germline ends came to 16 bases. CDR3 size: 12 residues. The CDR3 DNA is TGTGCCAGCAGCGTCGACGGTGGGAGTCCTTTCTTT. Encoded protein: CASSVDGGSPFF.

About this clonotype itself: One junction end does not reproduce the germline sequence, and a read error may be involved. The chain couples TRBV2 to TRBJ1-1, with 7 nucleotides matching TRBD1. The CDR3 length is 15 residues. Germline-derived CDR1 and CDR2 are SNHLY and FYNNEI. CDR3 coding DNA: TGTGCCAGCAGAGAAGAGGGGGCGGTAGGAACTGAAGCTTTCTTT. This gives the protein CASREEGAVGTEAFF.